This note documents a single T cell receptor (beta chain) sequence. Its antigen is unknown. This record comes from a study of T cell responses to AZD1222 COVID-19 vaccine. Study-level results: Compared with day 0, the breadth and depth of the Spike-specific TCR repertoire rose significantly after two doses of AZD1222. The study sampled repertoires only after the peak T cell response. Close to half of spike-specific TCRs reportedly recognize unmutated variant regions. Spike-wide vaccine-associated CD4 TCRs dominated at 160-218 and 743-854.

This CDR3 spans 11 amino acids. Germline assignment: CDR1 ENHRY and CDR2 SYGVKD. The germline V and J ends were trimmed by 6 bases and 4 bases, with 6 bases remaining between them. Using immunoSEQ multiplex PCR, the repertoire was profiled, and TCRdb retains in-frame clones only, with some absent. Of some 140,000 clones in the sample, approximately 90% were seen once. This sequence originates from an adult in good health. This chain uses TRBV10-3 with TRBJ1-2; unclear D gene. This specimen was peripheral blood, taken on day 0 of AZD1222 vaccination. CDR3 bases: TGTGCCATCAGGGGGATCTATGGCTACACCTTC. Translating it yields CAIRGIYGYTF.